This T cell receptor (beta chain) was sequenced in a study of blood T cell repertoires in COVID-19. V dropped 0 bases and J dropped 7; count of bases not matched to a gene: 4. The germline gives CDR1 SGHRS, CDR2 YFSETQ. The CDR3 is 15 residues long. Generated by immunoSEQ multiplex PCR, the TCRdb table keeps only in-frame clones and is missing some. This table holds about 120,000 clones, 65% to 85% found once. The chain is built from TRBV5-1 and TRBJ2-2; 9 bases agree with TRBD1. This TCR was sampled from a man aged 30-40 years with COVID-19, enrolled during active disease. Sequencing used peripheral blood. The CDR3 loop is CASSLAQGAGGELFF. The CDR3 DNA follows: TGCGCCAGCAGCTTGGCACAGGGGGCAGGCGGGGAGCTGTTTTTT.